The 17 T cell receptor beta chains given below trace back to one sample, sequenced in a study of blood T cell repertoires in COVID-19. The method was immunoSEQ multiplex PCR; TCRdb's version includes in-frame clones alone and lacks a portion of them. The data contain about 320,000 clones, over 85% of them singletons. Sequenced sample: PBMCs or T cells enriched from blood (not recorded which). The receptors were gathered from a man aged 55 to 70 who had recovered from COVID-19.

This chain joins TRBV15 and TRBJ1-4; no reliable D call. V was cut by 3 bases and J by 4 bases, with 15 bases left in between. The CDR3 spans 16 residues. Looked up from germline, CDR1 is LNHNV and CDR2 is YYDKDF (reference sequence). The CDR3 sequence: CATSSYQRRGNEKLFF. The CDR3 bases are TGTGCCACCAGCAGTTACCAAAGACGGGGTAATGAAAAACTGTTTTTT.

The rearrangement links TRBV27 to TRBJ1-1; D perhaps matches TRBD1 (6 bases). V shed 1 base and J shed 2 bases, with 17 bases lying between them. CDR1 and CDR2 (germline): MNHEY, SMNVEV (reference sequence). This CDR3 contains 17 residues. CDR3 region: CASSLYLGGAVNTEAFF. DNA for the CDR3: TGTGCCAGCAGTTTATATTTGGGGGGGGCGGTTAACACTGAAGCTTTCTTT.

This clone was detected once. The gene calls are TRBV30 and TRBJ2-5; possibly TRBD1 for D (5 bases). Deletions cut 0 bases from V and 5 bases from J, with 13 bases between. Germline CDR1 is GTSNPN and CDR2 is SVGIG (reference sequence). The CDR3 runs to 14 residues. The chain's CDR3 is CAWSVLRPGETQYF. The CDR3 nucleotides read TGTGCCTGGAGTGTACTGAGGCCAGGGGAGACCCAGTACTTC.

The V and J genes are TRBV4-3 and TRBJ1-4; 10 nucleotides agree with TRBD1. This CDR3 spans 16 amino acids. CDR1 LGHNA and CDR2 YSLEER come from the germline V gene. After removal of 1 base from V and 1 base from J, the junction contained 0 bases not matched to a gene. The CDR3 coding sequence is TGCGCCAGCAGCCAAGGGACAGGGGGAACTAATGAAAAACTGTTTTTT. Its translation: CASSQGTGGTNEKLFF.

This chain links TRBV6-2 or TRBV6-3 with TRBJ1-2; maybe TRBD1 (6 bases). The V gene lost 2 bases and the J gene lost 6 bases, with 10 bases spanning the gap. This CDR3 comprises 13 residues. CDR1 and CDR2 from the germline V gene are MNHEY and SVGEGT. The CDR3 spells CASSYDRTHGYTF. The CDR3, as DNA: TGTGCCAGCAGTTACGACAGGACCCATGGCTACACCTTC.

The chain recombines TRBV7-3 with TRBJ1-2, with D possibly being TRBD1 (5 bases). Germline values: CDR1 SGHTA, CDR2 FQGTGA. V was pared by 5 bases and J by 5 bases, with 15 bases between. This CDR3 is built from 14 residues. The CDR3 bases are TGTGCCAGCAGCCATGCGGGGGAGTATTATGGCTACACCTTC. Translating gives CASSHAGEYYGYTF.

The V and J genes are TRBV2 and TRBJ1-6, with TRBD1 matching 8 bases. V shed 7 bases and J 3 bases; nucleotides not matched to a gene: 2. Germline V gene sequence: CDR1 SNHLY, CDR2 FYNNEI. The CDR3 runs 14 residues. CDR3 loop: CASNTGGYNSPLHF. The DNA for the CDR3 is TGTGCCAGCAACACAGGGGGCTATAATTCACCCCTCCACTTT.

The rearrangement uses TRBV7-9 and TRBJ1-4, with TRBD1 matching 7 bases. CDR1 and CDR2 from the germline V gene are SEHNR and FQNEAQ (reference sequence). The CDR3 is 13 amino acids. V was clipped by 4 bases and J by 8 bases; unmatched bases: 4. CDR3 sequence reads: CASSSPGGEKLFF. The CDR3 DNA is TGTGCCAGCAGCTCTCCAGGGGGAGAAAAACTGTTTTTT.

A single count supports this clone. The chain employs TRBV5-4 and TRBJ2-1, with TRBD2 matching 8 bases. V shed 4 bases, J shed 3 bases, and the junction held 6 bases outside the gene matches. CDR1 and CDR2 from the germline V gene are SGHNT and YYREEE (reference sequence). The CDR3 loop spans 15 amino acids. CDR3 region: CASSAPGTSYNEQFF. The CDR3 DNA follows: TGTGCCAGCAGCGCTCCCGGGACTAGCTACAATGAGCAGTTCTTC.

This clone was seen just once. This CDR3 reads CASSLLGYGGNSPLHF. The CDR3 region has the DNA TGTGCCAGCAGTTTGCTAGGATACGGGGGAAATTCACCCCTCCACTTT. The V call is TRBV28, the J call TRBJ1-6; possibly TRBD1 for D (5 bases). The germline CDR1 and CDR2 sequences are MDHEN and SYDVKM. Deletions cut 3 bases from V and 7 bases from J, with 16 bases between. The CDR3 consists of 16 residues.

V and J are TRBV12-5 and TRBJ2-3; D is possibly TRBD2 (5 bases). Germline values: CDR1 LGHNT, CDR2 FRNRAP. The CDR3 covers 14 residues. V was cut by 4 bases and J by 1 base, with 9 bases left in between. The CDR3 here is CASGSGIRTDTQYF. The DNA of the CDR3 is TGTGCTAGTGGTTCGGGGATCCGCACAGATACGCAGTATTTT.

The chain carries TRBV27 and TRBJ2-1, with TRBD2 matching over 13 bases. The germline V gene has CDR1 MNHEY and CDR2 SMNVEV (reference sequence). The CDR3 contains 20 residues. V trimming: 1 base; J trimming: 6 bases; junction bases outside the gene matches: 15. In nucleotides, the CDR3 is TGTGCCAGCAGTTTATGGGGGACTAGCGGGACTAGGCCCCTCTCCAATGAGCAGTTCTTC. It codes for CASSLWGTSGTRPLSNEQFF.

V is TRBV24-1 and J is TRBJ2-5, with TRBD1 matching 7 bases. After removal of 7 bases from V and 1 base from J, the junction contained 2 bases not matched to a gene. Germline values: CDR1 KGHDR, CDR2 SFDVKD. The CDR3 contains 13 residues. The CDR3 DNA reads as TGTGCCACCAGGGGGACAGTCCAAGAGACCCAGTACTTC. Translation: CATRGTVQETQYF.

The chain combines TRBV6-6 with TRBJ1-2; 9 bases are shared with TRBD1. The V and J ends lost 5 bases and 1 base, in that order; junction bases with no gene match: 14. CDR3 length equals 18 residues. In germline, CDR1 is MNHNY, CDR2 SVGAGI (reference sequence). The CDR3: CASSPTGGIDNFNYGYTF. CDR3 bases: TGTGCCAGCAGTCCTACAGGGGGCATCGACAATTTTAACTATGGCTACACCTTC.

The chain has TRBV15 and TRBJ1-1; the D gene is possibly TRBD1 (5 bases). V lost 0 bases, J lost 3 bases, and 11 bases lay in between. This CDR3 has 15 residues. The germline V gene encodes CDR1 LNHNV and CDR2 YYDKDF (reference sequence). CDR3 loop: CATSRDWGGDTEAFF. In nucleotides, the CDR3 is TGTGCCACCAGCAGAGATTGGGGGGGGGACACTGAAGCTTTCTTT.

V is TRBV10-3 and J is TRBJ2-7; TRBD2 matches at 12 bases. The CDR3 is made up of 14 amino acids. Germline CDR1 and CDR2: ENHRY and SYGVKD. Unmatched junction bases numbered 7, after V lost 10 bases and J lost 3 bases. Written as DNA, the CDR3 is TGTGCCAGAGCAACTAGCGGGAGGATCTACGAGCAGTACTTC. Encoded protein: CARATSGRIYEQYF.

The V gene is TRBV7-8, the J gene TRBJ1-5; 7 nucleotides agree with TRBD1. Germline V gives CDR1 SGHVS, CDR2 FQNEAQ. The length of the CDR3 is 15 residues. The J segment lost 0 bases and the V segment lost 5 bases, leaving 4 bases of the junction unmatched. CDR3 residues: CASSHRGNSNQPQHF. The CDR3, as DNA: TGTGCCAGCAGCCACAGGGGCAATAGCAATCAGCCCCAGCATTTT.